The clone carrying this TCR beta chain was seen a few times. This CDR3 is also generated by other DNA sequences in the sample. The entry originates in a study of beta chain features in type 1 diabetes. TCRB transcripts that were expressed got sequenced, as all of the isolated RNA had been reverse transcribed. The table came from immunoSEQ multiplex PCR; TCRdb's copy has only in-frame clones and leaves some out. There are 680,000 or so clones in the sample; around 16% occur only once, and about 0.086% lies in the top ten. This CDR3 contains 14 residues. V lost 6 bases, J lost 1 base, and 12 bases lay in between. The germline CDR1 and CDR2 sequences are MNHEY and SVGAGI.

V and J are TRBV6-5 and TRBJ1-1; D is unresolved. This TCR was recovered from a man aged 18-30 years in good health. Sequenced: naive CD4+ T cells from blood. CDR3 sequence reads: CASREGSGNTEAFF. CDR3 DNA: TGTGCCAGCAGAGAGGGCTCCGGGAACACTGAAGCTTTCTTT.